The clone carrying this T cell receptor (beta chain) has only one observation. Its specificity is not known. The sample belongs to a study of a mutant IDH1 vaccine in newly diagnosed glioma. This CDR3 has 15 amino acids. In germline, CDR1 is MNHNY, CDR2 SVGAGI (reference sequence). Trimming removed 5 bases at V and 4 bases at J, with 17 bases between. Indicated time point: week 23, last vaccination. Doses consisted of 300 ug of mutant IDH1 20-mer peptide each, paired with topical imiquimod. The data were produced by immunoSEQ multiplex PCR, yet TCRdb's version contains in-frame clones alone and is incomplete. Of over 50,000 clones listed, approximately 80% are singletons.

This chain uses TRBV6-6 with TRBJ1-2; D unresolved. This receptor was taken from a young man with glioma. The source was PBMCs, collected from a glioma patient whose treatment included an IDH1 peptide vaccine. The CDR3 DNA reads as TGTGCCAGCAGTAATCAAAGACATCTCCTCTATGGCTACACCTTC. Translated: CASSNQRHLLYGYTF.